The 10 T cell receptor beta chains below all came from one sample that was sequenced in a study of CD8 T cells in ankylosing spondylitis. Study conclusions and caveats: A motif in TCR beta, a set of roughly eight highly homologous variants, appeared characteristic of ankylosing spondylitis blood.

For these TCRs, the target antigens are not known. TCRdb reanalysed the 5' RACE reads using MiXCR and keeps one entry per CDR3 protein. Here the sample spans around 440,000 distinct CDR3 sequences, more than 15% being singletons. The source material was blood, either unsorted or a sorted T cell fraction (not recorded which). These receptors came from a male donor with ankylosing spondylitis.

The CDR3 DNA sequence: TGCAGTGCTAGAGGGTCAGGTAGTGATAGCGGGAACTACAATGAGCAGTTCTTC. Translating gives CSARGSGSDSGNYNEQFF. V gene TRBV20-1 combines with J gene TRBJ2-1; 8 nucleotides align to TRBD2. Unmatched junction bases numbered 14, after V lost 1 base and J lost 3 bases. The CDR3 totals 18 residues. The germline gives CDR1 DFQATT, CDR2 SNEGSKA (reference sequence).

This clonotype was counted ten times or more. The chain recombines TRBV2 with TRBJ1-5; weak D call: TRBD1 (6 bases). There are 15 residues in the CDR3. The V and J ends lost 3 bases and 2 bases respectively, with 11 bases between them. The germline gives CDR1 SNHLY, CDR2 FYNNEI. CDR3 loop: CASSEGKGGNQPQHF. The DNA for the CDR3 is TGTGCCAGCAGTGAGGGGAAGGGGGGCAATCAGCCCCAGCATTTT.

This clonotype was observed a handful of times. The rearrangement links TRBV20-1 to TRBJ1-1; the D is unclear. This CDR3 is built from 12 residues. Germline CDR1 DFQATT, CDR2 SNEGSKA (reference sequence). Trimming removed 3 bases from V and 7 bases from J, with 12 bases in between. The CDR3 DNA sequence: TGCAGTGCTAGCCAACTGGGGAGTGAAGCTTTCTTT. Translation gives CSASQLGSEAFF.

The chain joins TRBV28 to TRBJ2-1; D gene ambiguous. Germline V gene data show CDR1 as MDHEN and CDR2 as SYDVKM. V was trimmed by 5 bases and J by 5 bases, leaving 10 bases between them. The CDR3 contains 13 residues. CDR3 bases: TGTGCCAGCAGTCATCCCTGGGACAATGAGCAGTTCTTC. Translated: CASSHPWDNEQFF.

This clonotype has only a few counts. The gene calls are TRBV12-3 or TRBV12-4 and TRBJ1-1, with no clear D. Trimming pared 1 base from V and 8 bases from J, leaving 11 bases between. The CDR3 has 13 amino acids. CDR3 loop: CASSLVGPREAFF. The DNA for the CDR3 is TGTGCCAGCAGTTTAGTCGGCCCGAGGGAAGCTTTCTTT.

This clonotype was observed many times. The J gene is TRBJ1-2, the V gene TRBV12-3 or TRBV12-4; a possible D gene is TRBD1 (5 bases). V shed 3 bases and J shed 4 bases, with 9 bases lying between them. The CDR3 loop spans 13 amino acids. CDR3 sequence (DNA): TGTGCCAGCAGTTTGGGACCTAGCTATGGCTACACCTTC. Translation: CASSLGPSYGYTF.

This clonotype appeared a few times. The CDR3, as DNA: TGTGCCAGCAGCTCTGAGGGACAGGGGGCCTACGAGCAGTACTTC. Translating gives CASSSEGQGAYEQYF. The J gene is TRBJ2-7, the V gene TRBV11-2; 11 bases are shared with TRBD1. J was trimmed by 2 bases and V by 4 bases; bases with no gene match: 4. The CDR3 consists of 15 residues. Germline values: CDR1 SGHAT, CDR2 FQNNGV.

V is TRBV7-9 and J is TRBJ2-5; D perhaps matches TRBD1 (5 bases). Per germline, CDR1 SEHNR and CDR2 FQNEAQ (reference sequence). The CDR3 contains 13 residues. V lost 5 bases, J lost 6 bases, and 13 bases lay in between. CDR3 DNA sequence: TGTGCCAGCAGCCACGGACAATTCAAGACCCAGTACTTC. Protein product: CASSHGQFKTQYF. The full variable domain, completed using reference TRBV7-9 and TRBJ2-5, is DTGVSQNPRHKITKRGQNVTFRCDPISEHNRLYWYRQTLGQGPEFLTYFQNEAQLEKSRLLSDRFSAERPKGSFSTLEIQRTEQGDSAMYLCASSHGQFKTQYFGPGTRLLVL.

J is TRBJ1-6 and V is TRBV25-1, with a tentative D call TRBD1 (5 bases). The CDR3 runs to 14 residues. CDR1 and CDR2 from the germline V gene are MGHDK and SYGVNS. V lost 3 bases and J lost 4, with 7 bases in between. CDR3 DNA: TGTGCCAGCAGTGACCAGGGTTATAATTCACCCCTCCACTTT. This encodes CASSDQGYNSPLHF. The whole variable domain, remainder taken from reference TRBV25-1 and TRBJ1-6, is EADIYQTPRYLVIGTGKKITLECSQTMGHDKMYWYQQDPGMELHLIHYSYGVNSTEKGDLSSESTVSRIRTEHFPLTLESARPSHTSQYLCASSDQGYNSPLHFGNGTRLTVT.

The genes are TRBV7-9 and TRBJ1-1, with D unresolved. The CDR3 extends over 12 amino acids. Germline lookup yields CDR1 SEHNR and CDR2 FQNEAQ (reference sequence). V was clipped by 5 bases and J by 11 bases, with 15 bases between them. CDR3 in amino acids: CASSLDLPEAFF. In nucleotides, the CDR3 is TGTGCCAGCAGCCTTGACCTCCCGGAGGCTTTCTTT.